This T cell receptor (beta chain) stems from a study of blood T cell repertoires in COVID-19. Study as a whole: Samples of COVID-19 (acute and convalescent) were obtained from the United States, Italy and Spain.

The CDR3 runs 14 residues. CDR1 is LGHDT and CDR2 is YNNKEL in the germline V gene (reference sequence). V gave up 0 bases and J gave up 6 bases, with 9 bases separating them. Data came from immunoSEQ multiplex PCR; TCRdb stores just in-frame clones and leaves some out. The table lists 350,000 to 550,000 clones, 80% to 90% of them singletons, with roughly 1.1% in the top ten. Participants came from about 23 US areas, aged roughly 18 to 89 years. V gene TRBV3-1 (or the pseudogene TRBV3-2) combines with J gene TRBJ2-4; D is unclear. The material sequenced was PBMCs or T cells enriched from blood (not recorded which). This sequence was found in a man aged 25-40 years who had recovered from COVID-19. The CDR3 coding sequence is TGTGCCAGCAGCCAAGATCTAGGTGTAAACATTCAGTACTTC. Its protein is CASSQDLGVNIQYF.